What follows are 10 T cell receptor beta chains derived from one specimen sequenced in a study of human T cells and chemical hapten exposure. MiXCR, run by TCRdb on the RACE reads, gives a single entry per CDR3 protein. The table lists 25,000 to 30,000 distinct CDR3 sequences, approximately 10% of them singletons. Indicated time point: patch test 2, 6 weeks after DPC sensitization. The treatment was: therapeutic diphenylcyclopropenone sensitization with weekly scalp DPC. Sequenced material: whole blood, taken in connection with sensitization to the hapten diphenylcyclopropenone (DPC). The receptors derive from a man aged 30-40 years with alopecia areata. Some clones in this sample may be carry-over from other donors' samples.

The rearrangement uses TRBV18 and TRBJ1-1; 10 bases are a match to TRBD1. The ends lost 6 bases at V and 0 bases at J; junction bases unmatched: 7. Germline CDR1 KGHSH, CDR2 LQKENI. The CDR3 length is 16 residues. The CDR3 DNA follows: TGTGCCAGCTCTCCCCGGGACAGGGGCCTGAACACTGAAGCTTTCTTT. It is translated as CASSPRDRGLNTEAFF. Full variable domain (rest looked up from reference TRBV18 and TRBJ1-1): NAGVMQNPRHLVRRRGQEARLRCSPMKGHSHVYWYRQLPEEGLKFMVYLQKENIIDESGMPKERFSAEFPKEGPSILRIQQVVRGDSAAYFCASSPRDRGLNTEAFFGQGTRLTVV.

This clonotype has at least ten counts. The V gene is TRBV18, the J gene TRBJ1-4; D uncertain. Germline loops: CDR1 KGHSH, CDR2 LQKENI. The CDR3 covers 16 residues. The V and J ends lost 2 bases and 0 bases respectively, with 10 bases between them. CDR3 protein: CASSPTERATNEKLFF. The CDR3 bases are TGTGCCAGCTCACCAACCGAGAGGGCAACTAATGAAAAACTGTTTTTT. Full variable domain (outside the CDR3, taken from reference TRBV18 and TRBJ1-4): NAGVMQNPRHLVRRRGQEARLRCSPMKGHSHVYWYRQLPEEGLKFMVYLQKENIIDESGMPKERFSAEFPKEGPSILRIQQVVRGDSAAYFCASSPTERATNEKLFFGSGTQLSVL.

At least ten counts were recorded for this clonotype. The CDR3, as DNA: TGTGCCAGCAGTCCCAAATTTGGGGATTCACCCCTCCACTTT. It translates to CASSPKFGDSPLHF. The chain joins TRBV12-3 or TRBV12-4 to TRBJ1-6, with D hard to call. The CDR3 runs to 14 residues. Trimming stripped 5 bases from V and 8 bases from J, with 13 bases between.

The chain has TRBV7-2 and TRBJ2-5; D is undetermined. CDR3 size: 12 residues. The V gene's germline CDR1 is SGHTA and CDR2 FQGNSA. The V end was cut by 5 bases, the J end by 5 bases, with 9 bases between. The CDR3 sequence is CASSAHAETQYF. Here the CDR3 DNA reads TGTGCCAGCAGCGCCCATGCTGAGACCCAGTACTTC.

This chain connects TRBV11-2 to TRBJ2-1, with TRBD1 as a possible D gene (6 bases). The CDR3 is 14 residues long. The germline V gene has CDR1 SGHAT and CDR2 FQNNGV. V lost 4 bases and J lost 8, with 15 bases in between. The CDR3 nucleotides read TGTGCCAGCAGCTCTACAGGGAGTTACGATGAGCAGTTCTTC. Protein product: CASSSTGSYDEQFF.

J is TRBJ2-5 and V is TRBV6-2 or TRBV6-3, with TRBD2 identical over 14 bases. Trimming cost V 5 bases and J 4 bases; bases outside gene matches: 9. Germline-derived CDR1 and CDR2 are MNHEY and SVGEGT. The CDR3 consists of 17 residues. The CDR3 nucleotides read TGTGCCAGCAGTCTACCGGGACTAGCGGGAGTCAGAGAGACCCAGTACTTC. Translation: CASSLPGLAGVRETQYF.

This clonotype was seen only a few times. The chain is built from TRBV12-3 or TRBV12-4 and TRBJ2-1; 14 nucleotides line up with TRBD2. The CDR3 sequence is 20 residues long. J was trimmed by 2 bases and V by 6 bases; bases with no gene match: 15. The CDR3 reads CASRPHPGLAGEGTYNEQFF. CDR3 nucleotides: TGTGCCAGCAGACCTCACCCGGGACTAGCGGGAGAAGGGACCTACAATGAGCAGTTCTTC.

This clonotype was found many times. This CDR3 reads CASSSTGGTEAFF. CDR3 in DNA: TGTGCCAGCAGCTCAACAGGGGGAACTGAAGCTTTCTTT. V usage is TRBV3-1 and J usage is TRBJ1-1, with 8 bases lining up with TRBD1. Germline loops: CDR1 LGHDT, CDR2 YNNKEL (reference sequence). After removal of 5 bases from V and 5 bases from J, the junction contained 4 bases not matched to a gene. The CDR3 contains 13 residues.

This clonotype has at least ten counts. This chain links TRBV20-1 with TRBJ2-7, with 7 bases matching TRBD2. CDR1 is DFQATT, CDR2 SNEGSKA, per germline (reference sequence). CDR3 length: 13 residues. The trim removed 4 bases at V and 3 bases at J, leaving 6 bases unmatched. This CDR3 reads CSAIAGVVYEQYF. As DNA, the CDR3 is TGCAGTGCTATTGCGGGAGTCGTCTACGAGCAGTACTTC.

On this clonotype itself: Sequence at one end of the junction differs from germline and may be a read error. This chain's CDR3 is CVSSPGVQPQHF. For the CDR3, the DNA is TGTGTCAGCTCACCAGGGGTTCAGCCCCAGCATTTT. The chain is built from TRBV18 and TRBJ1-5; the D gene is possibly TRBD1 (6 bases). The CDR3 runs 12 residues. Germline CDR1 and CDR2: KGHSH and LQKENI.